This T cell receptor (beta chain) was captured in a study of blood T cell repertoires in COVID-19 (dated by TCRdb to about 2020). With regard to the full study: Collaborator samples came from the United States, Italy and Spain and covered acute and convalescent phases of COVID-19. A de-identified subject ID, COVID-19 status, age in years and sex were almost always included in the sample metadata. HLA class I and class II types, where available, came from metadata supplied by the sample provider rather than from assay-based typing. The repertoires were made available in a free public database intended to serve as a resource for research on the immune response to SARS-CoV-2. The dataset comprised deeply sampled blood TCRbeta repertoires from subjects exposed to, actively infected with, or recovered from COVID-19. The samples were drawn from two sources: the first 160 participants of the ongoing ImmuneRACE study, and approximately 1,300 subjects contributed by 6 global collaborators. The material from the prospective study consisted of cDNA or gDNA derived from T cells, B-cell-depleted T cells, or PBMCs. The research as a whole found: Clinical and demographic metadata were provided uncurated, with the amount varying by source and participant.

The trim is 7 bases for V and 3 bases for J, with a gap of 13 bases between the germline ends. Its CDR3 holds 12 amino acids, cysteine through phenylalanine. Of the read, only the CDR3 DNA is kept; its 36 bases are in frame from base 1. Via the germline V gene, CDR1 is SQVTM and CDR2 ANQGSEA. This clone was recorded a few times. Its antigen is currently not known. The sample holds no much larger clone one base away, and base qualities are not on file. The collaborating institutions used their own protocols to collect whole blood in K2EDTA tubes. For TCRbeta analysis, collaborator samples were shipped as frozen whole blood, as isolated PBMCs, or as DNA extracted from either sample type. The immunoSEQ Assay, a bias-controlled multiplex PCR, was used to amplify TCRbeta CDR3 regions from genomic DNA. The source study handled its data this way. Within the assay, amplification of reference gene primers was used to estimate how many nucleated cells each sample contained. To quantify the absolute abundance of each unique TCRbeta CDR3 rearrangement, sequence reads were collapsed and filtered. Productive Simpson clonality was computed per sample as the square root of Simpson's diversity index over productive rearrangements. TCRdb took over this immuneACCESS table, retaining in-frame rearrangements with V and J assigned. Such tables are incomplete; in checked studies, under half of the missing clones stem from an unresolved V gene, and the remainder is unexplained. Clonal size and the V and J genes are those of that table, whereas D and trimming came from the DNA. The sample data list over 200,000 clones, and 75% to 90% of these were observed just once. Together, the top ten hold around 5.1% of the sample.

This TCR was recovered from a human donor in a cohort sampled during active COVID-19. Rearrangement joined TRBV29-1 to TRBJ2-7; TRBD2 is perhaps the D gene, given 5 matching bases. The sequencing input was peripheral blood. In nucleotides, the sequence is TGCAGCGCCGAGGGTGACCACTACGAGCAGTACTTC. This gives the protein CSAEGDHYEQYF.